The rows below give T cell receptor beta chains drawn from one sample of a study of shared clonotypes between healthy human individuals. Sequenced by immunoSEQ multiplex PCR; TCRdb stores in-frame clones only, minus some. Of about 1.4 million clones listed, roughly 97% are singletons. Sequencing was done on a sample of naive CD4+ T cells sorted from blood. These receptors all come from a man aged 25 to 40 in good health. Each CDR3 is given without its conserved first and last residue. The order of the fields is V gene, J gene, CDR3 protein.

v_call: TRBV19
j_call: TRBJ1-2
cdr3_aa: ASRRWGGQSYGYT

v_call: TRBV7-3
j_call: TRBJ2-2
cdr3_aa: ASSLQLAGASTGELF

v_call: TRBV5-4
j_call: TRBJ2-7
cdr3_aa: ASSKDREGRYEQY

v_call: TRBV30
j_call: TRBJ1-1
cdr3_aa: AWRRQANTEAF

v_call: TRBV6-4
j_call: TRBJ2-7
cdr3_aa: ASSDTRSGLAGYEQY

v_call: TRBV7-3
j_call: TRBJ2-3
cdr3_aa: ASSLKGTSFTDTQY

v_call: TRBV10-2
j_call: TRBJ2-5
cdr3_aa: ASTPTGTGGETQY

v_call: TRBV7-2
j_call: TRBJ2-1
cdr3_aa: ASSSGLAGLYNEQF

v_call: TRBV7-9
j_call: TRBJ1-1
cdr3_aa: ASSLMDGNTEAF

v_call: TRBV7-9
j_call: TRBJ2-7
cdr3_aa: ASSSSGVAYEQY

v_call: TRBV28
j_call: TRBJ1-1
cdr3_aa: ASSPTGSLGNTEAF

v_call: TRBV6-1
j_call: TRBJ1-5
cdr3_aa: ASSEAGGSVWGQQPQH

v_call: TRBV19
j_call: TRBJ2-3
cdr3_aa: ASRSHRVSGTDTQY

v_call: TRBV21-1
j_call: TRBJ2-5
cdr3_aa: ASSKGGSSSGTLQETQY

v_call: TRBV5-1
j_call: TRBJ2-3
cdr3_aa: ASSRLAGTSGRTDTQY

v_call: TRBV19
j_call: TRBJ2-2
cdr3_aa: ASSIVGGTGELF

v_call: TRBV18
j_call: TRBJ2-3
cdr3_aa: ASSPLASTDTQY

v_call: TRBV5-4
j_call: TRBJ2-2
cdr3_aa: ASSSFVAANTGELF

v_call: TRBV15
j_call: TRBJ2-5
cdr3_aa: ATSRDGLGEETQY

v_call: TRBV15
j_call: TRBJ1-5
cdr3_aa: ATSRDRTASNQPQH

v_call: TRBV7-9
j_call: TRBJ2-5
cdr3_aa: ASSLEISGETQY

v_call: TRBV11-2
j_call: TRBJ2-1
cdr3_aa: ASTARHNNEQF

v_call: TRBV5-1
j_call: TRBJ2-1
cdr3_aa: ASSLDRGGDEQF

v_call: TRBV5-5
j_call: TRBJ2-7
cdr3_aa: ASSLALGRGPSYEQY

v_call: TRBV5-1
j_call: TRBJ2-7
cdr3_aa: ASSKGQDLVEQY

v_call: TRBV14
j_call: TRBJ1-1
cdr3_aa: ASSQDFLGITEAF

v_call: TRBV11-2
j_call: TRBJ2-6
cdr3_aa: ASSLGRDSGANVLT

v_call: TRBV10-1
j_call: TRBJ2-1
cdr3_aa: ASSSRVDNEQF

v_call: TRBV5-6
j_call: TRBJ2-1
cdr3_aa: ASSLGIPNEQF

v_call: TRBV5-6
j_call: TRBJ1-1
cdr3_aa: ASSLFGVAEAF

v_call: TRBV18
j_call: TRBJ1-2
cdr3_aa: ASSPLPSYGYT

v_call: TRBV6-5
j_call: TRBJ1-2
cdr3_aa: ASSDGQVSQGYT

v_call: TRBV2
j_call: TRBJ1-3
cdr3_aa: ASSDRGGNTIY

v_call: TRBV5-1
j_call: TRBJ2-6
cdr3_aa: ASSLVPGHISGANVLT

v_call: TRBV12-5
j_call: TRBJ2-3
cdr3_aa: ASGLNIRLGLLVNSTDTQY

v_call: TRBV4-3
j_call: TRBJ2-2
cdr3_aa: ASSQDKTVRGGELF